This T cell receptor beta chain was obtained from a study of T cell changes during pregnancy in multiple sclerosis. In this sample, this clone turned up once. Germline loops: CDR1 SNHLY, CDR2 FYNNEI. The CDR3 sequence is 11 residues long. V dropped 2 bases and J dropped 5 bases, with 4 bases sitting between them. Using immunoSEQ multiplex PCR, the repertoire was profiled, and TCRdb retains in-frame clones only, with some absent. The sample records 100,000 to 140,000 clones, 85% to 95% being singletons. The sequence derives from a female donor in good health, enrolled as a control in a pregnancy study. The sequenced sample was peripheral blood, obtained in the third trimester of pregnancy. The V call is TRBV2, the J call TRBJ2-7; D is unresolved. The CDR3 sequence: CASSESHEQYF. For the CDR3, the DNA is TGTGCCAGCAGTGAAAGCCACGAGCAGTACTTC.